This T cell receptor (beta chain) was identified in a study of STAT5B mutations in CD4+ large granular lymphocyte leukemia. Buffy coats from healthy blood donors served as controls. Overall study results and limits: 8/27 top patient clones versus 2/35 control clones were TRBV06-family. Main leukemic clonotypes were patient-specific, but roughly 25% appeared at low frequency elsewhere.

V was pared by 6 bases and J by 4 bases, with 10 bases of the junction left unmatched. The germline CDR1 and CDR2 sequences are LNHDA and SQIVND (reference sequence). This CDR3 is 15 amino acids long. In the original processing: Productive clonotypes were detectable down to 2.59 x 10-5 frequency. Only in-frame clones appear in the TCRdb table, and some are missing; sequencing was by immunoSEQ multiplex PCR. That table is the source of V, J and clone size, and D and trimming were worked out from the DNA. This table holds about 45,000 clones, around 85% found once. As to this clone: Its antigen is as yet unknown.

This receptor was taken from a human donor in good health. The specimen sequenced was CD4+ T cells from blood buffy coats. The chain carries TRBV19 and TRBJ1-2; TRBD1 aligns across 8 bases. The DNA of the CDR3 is TGTGCCAGTAGACCCCAGGGGGCCCAGACCTATGGCTACACCTTC. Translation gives CASRPQGAQTYGYTF.